This T cell receptor (beta chain) was profiled in a study of beta chain features in type 1 diabetes. Looking at the study overall: Patients shared similar age, gender and cell yields with healthy donors.

Every bit of the isolated RNA underwent reverse transcription, so sequencing read expressed TCRB transcripts. Sequenced by immunoSEQ multiplex PCR; TCRdb stores in-frame clones only, minus some. The sample holds hundreds of thousands of clones; over 12% are singletons and the top ten take nearly 0.04%. Study-wide findings and caveats: In comparison with healthy donors, patients had naive, central memory and Treg TCRB repertoires that appeared more similar. Shorter TCRB CDR3s, moderately but significantly so, marked every one of the four CD4+ subsets in Type 1 diabetes patients.

On this clone itself: Its cognate antigen is unknown.

The V end lost 3 bases, the J end lost 0 bases, and 10 bases lay between the germline ends. The CDR3 runs 15 residues. CDR1 and CDR2 from the germline V gene are SGHNT and YYREEE (reference sequence). The chain carries TRBV5-4 and TRBJ2-4; D not certain. The sample consisted of naive CD4+ T cells from blood. This TCR was recovered from a man younger than 35 with type 1 diabetes. As DNA, the CDR3 is TGTGCCAGCAGCTCGCGAAGCGAAGCCAAAAACATTCAGTACTTC. As protein: CASSSRSEAKNIQYF.